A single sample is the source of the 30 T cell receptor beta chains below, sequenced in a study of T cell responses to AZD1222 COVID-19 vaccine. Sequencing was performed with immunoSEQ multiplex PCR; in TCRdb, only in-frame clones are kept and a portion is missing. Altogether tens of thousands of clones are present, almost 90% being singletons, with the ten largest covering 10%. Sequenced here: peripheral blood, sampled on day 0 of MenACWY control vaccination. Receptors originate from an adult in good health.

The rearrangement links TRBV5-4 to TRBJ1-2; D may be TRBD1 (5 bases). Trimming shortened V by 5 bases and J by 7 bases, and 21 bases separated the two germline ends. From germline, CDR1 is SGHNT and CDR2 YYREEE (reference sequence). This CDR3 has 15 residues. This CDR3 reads CASRPDPGLLLGYTF. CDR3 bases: TGTGCCAGCAGGCCCGATCCGGGACTGTTACTTGGCTACACCTTC.

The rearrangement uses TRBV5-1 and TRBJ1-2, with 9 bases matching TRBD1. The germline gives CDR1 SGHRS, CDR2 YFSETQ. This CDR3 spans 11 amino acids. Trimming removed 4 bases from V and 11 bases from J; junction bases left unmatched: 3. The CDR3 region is CASSGTGMYTF. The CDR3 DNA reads TGCGCCAGCAGCGGGACAGGGATGTACACCTTC.

In DNA form, the CDR3 reads TGTGCCAGCAGCGACACCAAAGCTTTCTTT. Protein product: CASSDTKAFF. V and J are TRBV6-6 and TRBJ1-1; D uncertain. The V and J ends lost 6 bases and 9 bases respectively, with 8 bases between them. Germline lookup yields CDR1 MNHNY and CDR2 SVGAGI (reference sequence). The CDR3 loop spans 10 amino acids.

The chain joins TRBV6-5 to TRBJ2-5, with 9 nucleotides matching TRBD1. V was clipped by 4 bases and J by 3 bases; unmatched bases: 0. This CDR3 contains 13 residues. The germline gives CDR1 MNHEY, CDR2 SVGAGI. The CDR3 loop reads CASSWDREETQYF. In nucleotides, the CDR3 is TGTGCCAGCAGTTGGGACAGGGAAGAGACCCAGTACTTC.

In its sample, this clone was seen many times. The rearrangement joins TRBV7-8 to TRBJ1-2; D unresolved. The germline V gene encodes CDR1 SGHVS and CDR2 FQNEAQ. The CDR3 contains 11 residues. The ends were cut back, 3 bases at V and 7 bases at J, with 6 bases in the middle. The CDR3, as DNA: TGTGCCAGCAGCTTCGGTAGTGGCTACACCTTC. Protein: CASSFGSGYTF.

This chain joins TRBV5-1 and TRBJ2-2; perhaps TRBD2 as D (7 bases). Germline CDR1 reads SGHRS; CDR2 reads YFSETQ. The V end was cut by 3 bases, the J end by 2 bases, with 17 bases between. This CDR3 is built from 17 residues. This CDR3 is CASSSLGGQYNTGELFF. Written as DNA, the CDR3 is TGCGCCAGCAGCTCCCTCGGGGGGCAGTATAACACCGGGGAGCTGTTTTTT.

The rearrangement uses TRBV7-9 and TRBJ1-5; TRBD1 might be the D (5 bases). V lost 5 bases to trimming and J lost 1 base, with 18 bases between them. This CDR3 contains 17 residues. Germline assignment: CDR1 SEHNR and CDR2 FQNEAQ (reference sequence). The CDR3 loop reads CASSMGDLPRSNQPQHF. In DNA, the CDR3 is TGTGCCAGCAGCATGGGGGACCTCCCCAGGAGCAATCAGCCCCAGCATTTT.

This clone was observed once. DNA for the CDR3: TGTGCCATCAGTGATAGGGACACCAGCTATGGCTACACCTTC. Its protein is CAISDRDTSYGYTF. The rearrangement uses TRBV10-3 and TRBJ1-2; tentative D call: TRBD1 (6 bases). CDR1 is ENHRY, CDR2 SYGVKD, per germline. The CDR3 is 14 residues long. The germline V and J ends were trimmed by 3 bases and 4 bases, with 12 bases remaining between them.

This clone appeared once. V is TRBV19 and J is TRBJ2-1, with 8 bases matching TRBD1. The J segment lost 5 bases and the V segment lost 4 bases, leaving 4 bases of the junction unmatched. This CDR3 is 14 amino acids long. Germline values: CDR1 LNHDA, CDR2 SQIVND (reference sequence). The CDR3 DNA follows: TGTGCCAGTAGTAACCAGGGGGCAAACAATGAGCAGTTCTTC. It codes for CASSNQGANNEQFF.

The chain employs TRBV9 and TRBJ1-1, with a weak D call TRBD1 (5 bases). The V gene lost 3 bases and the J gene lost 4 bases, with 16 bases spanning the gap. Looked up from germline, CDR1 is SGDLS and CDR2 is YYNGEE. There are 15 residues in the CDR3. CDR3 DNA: TGTGCCAGCAGCGCCTACAGGATTCCCATCACTGAAGCTTTCTTT. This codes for CASSAYRIPITEAFF.

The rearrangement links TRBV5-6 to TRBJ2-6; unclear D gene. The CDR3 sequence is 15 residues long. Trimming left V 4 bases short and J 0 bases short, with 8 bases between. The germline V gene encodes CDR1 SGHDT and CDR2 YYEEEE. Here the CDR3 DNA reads TGTGCCAGCAGCCTATTCGGCTCTGGGGCCAACGTCCTGACTTTC. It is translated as CASSLFGSGANVLTF.

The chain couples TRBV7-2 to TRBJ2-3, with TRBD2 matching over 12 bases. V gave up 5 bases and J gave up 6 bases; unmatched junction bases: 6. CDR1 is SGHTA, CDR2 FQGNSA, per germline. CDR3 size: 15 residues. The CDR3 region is CASSPGLAGRDTQYF. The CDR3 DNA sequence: TGTGCCAGCAGCCCCGGACTAGCGGGGCGGGATACGCAGTATTTT.

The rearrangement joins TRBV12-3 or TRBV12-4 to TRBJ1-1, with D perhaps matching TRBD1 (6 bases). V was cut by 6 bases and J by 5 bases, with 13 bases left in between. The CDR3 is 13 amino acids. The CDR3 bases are TGTGCCAGCAGCCGGATACAGGGAACTGAAGCTTTCTTT. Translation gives CASSRIQGTEAFF.

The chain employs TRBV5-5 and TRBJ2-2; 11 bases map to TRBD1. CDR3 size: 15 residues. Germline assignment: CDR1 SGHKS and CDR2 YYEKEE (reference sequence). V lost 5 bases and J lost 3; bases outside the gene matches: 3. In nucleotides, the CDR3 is TGTGCCAGCAGGTCGGGACAGGGGGACACCGGGGAGCTGTTTTTT. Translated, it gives CASRSGQGDTGELFF.

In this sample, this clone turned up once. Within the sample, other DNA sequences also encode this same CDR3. CDR3 DNA: TGTGCCAGCAGCGTTGACAGAGGCAATCAGCCCCAGCATTTT. It is translated as CASSVDRGNQPQHF. The chain recombines TRBV5-4 with TRBJ1-5, with D perhaps TRBD1 (5 bases). CDR1 and CDR2 (germline): SGHNT, YYREEE (reference sequence). V lost 4 bases and J 2 bases, leaving 10 bases between the germline ends. This CDR3 contains 14 residues.

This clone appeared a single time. In DNA form, the CDR3 reads TGTGCCAGCAGTTGGGGCGGGGGGCCCTATGGGGGCTACACCTTC. It yields the protein CASSWGGGPYGGYTF. The J gene is TRBJ1-2, the V gene TRBV28; possibly TRBD1 for D (6 bases). This CDR3 is 15 amino acids long. Trimming left V 4 bases short and J 8 bases short, with 20 bases between. Germline CDR1 is MDHEN and CDR2 is SYDVKM.

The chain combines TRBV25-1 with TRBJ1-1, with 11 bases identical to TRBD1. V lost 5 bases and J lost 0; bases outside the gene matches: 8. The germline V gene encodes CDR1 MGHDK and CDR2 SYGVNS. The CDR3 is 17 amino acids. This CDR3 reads CASSRTGGYKMNTEAFF. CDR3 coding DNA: TGTGCCAGCAGTCGGACAGGGGGCTATAAGATGAACACTGAAGCTTTCTTT. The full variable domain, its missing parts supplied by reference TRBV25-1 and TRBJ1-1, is EADIYQTPRYLVIGTGKKITLECSQTMGHDKMYWYQQDPGMELHLIHYSYGVNSTEKGDLSSESTVSRIRTEHFPLTLESARPSHTSQYLCASSRTGGYKMNTEAFFGQGTRLTVV.

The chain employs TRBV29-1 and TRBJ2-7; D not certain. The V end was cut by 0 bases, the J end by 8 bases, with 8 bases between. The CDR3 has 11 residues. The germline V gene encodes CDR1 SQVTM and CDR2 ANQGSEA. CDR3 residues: CSVEDHPKQYF. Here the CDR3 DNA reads TGCAGCGTTGAAGACCATCCCAAGCAGTACTTC.

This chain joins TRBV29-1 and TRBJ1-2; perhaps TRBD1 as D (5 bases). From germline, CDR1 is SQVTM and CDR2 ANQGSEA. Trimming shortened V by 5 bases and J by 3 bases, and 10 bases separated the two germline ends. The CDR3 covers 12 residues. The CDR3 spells CSVRRDYYGYTF. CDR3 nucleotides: TGCAGCGTTCGAAGGGACTACTATGGCTACACCTTC.

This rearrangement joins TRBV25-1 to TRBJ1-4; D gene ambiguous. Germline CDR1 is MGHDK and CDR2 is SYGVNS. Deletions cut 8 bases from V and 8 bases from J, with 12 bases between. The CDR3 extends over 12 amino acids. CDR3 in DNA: TGTGCCAGCGAAAGTCAAGTCGAAAAACTGTTTTTT. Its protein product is CASESQVEKLFF.

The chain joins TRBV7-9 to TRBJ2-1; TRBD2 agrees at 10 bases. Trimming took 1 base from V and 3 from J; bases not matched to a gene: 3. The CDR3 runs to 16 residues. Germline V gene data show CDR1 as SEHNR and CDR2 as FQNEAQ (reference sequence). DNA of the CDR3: TGTGCCAGCAGCTTAGTTAGCGGGGGGTTCTACAATGAGCAGTTCTTC. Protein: CASSLVSGGFYNEQFF. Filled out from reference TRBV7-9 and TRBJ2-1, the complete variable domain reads DTGVSQNPRHKITKRGQNVTFRCDPISEHNRLYWYRQTLGQGPEFLTYFQNEAQLEKSRLLSDRFSAERPKGSFSTLEIQRTEQGDSAMYLCASSLVSGGFYNEQFFGPGTRLTVL.

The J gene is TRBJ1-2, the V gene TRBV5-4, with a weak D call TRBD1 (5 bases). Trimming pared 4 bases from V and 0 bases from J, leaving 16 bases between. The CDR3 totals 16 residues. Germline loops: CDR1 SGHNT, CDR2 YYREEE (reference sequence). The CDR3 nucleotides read TGTGCCAGCAGCGCAGGGTATCAGGCAGCTAACTATGGCTACACCTTC. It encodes CASSAGYQAANYGYTF. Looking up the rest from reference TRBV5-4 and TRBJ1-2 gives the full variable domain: ETGVTQSPTHLIKTRGQQVTLRCSSQSGHNTVSWYQQALGQGPQFIFQYYREEENGRGNFPPRFSGLQFPNYSSELNVNALELDDSALYLCASSAGYQAANYGYTFGSGTRLTVV.

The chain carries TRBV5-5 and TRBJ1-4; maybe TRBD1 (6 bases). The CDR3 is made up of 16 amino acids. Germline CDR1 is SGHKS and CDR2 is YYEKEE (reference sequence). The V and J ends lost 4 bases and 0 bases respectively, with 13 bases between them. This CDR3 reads CASSRTDVATNEKLFF. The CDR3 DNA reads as TGTGCCAGCAGCCGGACAGACGTTGCAACTAATGAAAAACTGTTTTTT.

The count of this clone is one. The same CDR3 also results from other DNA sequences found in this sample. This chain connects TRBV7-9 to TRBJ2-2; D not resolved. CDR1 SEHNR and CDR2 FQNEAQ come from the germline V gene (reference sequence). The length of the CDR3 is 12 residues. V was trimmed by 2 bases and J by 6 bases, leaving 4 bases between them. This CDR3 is CASSLSPGELFF. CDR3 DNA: TGTGCCAGCAGCTTAAGCCCCGGGGAGCTGTTTTTT.

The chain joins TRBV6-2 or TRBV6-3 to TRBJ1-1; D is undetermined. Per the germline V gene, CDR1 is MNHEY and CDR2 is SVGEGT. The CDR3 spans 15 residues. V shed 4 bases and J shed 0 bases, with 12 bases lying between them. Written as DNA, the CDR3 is TGTGCCAGCAGTTTACCGCCGGCGATGAACACTGAAGCTTTCTTT. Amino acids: CASSLPPAMNTEAFF.

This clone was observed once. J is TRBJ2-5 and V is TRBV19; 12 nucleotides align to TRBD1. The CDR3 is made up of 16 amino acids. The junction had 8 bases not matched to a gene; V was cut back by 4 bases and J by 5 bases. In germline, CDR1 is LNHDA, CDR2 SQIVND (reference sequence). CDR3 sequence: CASSSPGTGGRETQYF. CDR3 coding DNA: TGTGCCAGTAGTAGTCCCGGGACAGGGGGCAGGGAGACCCAGTACTTC.

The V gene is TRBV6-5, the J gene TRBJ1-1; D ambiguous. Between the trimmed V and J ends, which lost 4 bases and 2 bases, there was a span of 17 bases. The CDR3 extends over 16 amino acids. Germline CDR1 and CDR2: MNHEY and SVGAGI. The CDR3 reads CASSSFRGFGNTEAFF. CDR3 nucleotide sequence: TGTGCCAGCAGTTCCTTTCGAGGGTTTGGAAACACTGAAGCTTTCTTT.

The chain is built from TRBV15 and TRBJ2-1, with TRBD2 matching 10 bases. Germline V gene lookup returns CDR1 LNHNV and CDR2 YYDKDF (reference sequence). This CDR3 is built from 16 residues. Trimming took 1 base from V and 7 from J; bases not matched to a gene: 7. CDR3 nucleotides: TGTGCCACCAGCAGAGTAAGGCTAGCGGGGGATAATGAGCAGTTCTTC. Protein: CATSRVRLAGDNEQFF.

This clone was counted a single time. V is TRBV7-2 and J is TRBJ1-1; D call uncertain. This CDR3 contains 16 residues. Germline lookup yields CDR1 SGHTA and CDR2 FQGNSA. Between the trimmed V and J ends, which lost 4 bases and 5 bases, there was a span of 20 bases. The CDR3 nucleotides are TGTGCCAGCAGCTCCCCGCCCGGGTTCCAAAGGACTGAAGCTTTCTTT. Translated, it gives CASSSPPGFQRTEAFF.

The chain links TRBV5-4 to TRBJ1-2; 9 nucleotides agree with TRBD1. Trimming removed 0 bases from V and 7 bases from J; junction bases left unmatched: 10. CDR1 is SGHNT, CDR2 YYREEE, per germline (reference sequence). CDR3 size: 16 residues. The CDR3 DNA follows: TGTGCCAGCAGCTTGGCCGGGAACCGGGACAGGGCTGGCTACACCTTC. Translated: CASSLAGNRDRAGYTF.